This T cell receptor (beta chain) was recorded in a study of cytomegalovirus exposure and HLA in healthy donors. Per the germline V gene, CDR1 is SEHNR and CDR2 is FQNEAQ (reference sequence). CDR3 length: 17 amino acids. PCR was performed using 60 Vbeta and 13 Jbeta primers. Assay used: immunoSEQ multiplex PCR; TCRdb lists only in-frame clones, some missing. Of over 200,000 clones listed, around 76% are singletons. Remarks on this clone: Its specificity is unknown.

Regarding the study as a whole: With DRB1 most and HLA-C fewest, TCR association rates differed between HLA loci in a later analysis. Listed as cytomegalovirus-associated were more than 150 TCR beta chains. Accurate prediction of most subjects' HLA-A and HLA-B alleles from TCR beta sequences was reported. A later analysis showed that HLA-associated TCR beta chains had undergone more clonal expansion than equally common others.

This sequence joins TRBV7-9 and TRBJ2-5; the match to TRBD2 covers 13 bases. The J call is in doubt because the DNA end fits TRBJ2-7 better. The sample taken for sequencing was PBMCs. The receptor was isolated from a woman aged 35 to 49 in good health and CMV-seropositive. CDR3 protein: CASSLAPGLAGFYEQYF. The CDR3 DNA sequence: TGTGCCAGCAGCTTAGCACCGGGACTAGCGGGGTTCTACGAGCAGTACTTC.